These 20 T cell receptor beta chains share one sample of origin, sequenced in a study of CD8+CD57+ T cells in acquired aplastic anemia. The patients chosen for sequencing had shown expansion of CD8+CD57+ cells (detected by flow cytometry). TCR beta VDJ and CDR3 profiling used genomic DNA as template. TCRdb recomputed calls from the reads with MiXCR, one row per CDR3 protein. Here the sample spans fewer than 250,000 distinct CDR3 sequences, approximately 45% being singletons. What was sequenced was sorted CD4+, CD8+, or CD8+CD57+ T cells (not recorded which) from PBMCs. The receptors stem from a human donor with aplastic anemia.

The chain is built from TRBV9 and TRBJ1-6; 7 bases map to TRBD1. CDR3 length: 15 amino acids. In germline, CDR1 is SGDLS, CDR2 YYNGEE. Losses at the gene ends were 3 bases for V and 7 bases for J; bases not matched to a gene: 7. DNA of the CDR3: TGTGCCAGCAGCGCATATGGGACAGAGAATTCACCCCTCCACTTT. Translation: CASSAYGTENSPLHF.

Concerning this clonotype: Possible read error: a much larger clone is one base away. This chain joins TRBV5-1 and TRBJ2-1, with TRBD2 matching over 7 bases. V lost 0 bases to trimming and J lost 5 bases; unmatched junction nucleotides: 5. The germline CDR1 and CDR2 sequences are SGHRS and YFSETQ. The CDR3 has 15 residues. The CDR3 DNA reads TGCGCCAGCAGCTTGGGCGGGAGTTACAACAATGAGCAGTTCTTC. This translates into CASSLGGSYNNEQFF.

Many counts were recorded for this clonotype. CDR3 sequence (DNA): TGTGCCAGCAGCTTAAGGACAGGGATACAAGAGACCCAGTACTTC. It is translated as CASSLRTGIQETQYF. The gene calls are TRBV7-2 and TRBJ2-5; 8 nucleotides align to TRBD1. The J segment lost 2 bases and the V segment lost 2 bases, leaving 4 bases of the junction unmatched. Looked up from germline, CDR1 is SGHTA and CDR2 is FQGNSA. This CDR3 spans 15 amino acids. The variable domain in full, completed from reference TRBV7-2 and TRBJ2-5, reads GAGVSQSPSNKVTEKGKDVELRCDPISGHTALYWYRQSLGQGLEFLIYFQGNSAPDKSGLPSDRFSAERTGGSVSTLTIQRTQQEDSAVYLCASSLRTGIQETQYFGPGTRLLVL.

J is TRBJ1-3 and V is TRBV10-3; perhaps TRBD1 as D (5 bases). The length of the CDR3 is 14 residues. V was pared by 11 bases and J by 1 base, with 15 bases between. Germline-derived CDR1 and CDR2 are ENHRY and SYGVKD. The CDR3 loop reads CAGARGPSGNTIYF. CDR3 nucleotides: TGTGCCGGTGCCCGGGGCCCTTCTGGAAACACCATATATTTT.

Ten or more counts support this clonotype. The CDR3 nucleotides read TGTGCCAGCAGCCCGAGGACAGGGACATCCTACAATGAGCAGTTCTTC. As protein: CASSPRTGTSYNEQFF. The chain employs TRBV7-2 and TRBJ2-1; 8 positions agree with TRBD1. CDR3 length: 16 residues. V dropped 5 bases and J dropped 1; count of bases not matched to a gene: 7. Germline loops: CDR1 SGHTA, CDR2 FQGNSA.

V is TRBV15 and J is TRBJ2-1; TRBD2 matches at 8 bases. V lost 0 bases to trimming and J lost 5 bases; unmatched junction nucleotides: 0. Per germline, CDR1 LNHNV and CDR2 YYDKDF (reference sequence). The CDR3 consists of 14 residues. The DNA of the CDR3 is TGTGCCACCAGCAGAGACGGGAGGGACAATGAGCAGTTCTTC. Protein sequence: CATSRDGRDNEQFF.

This clonotype came up many times. J is TRBJ2-3 and V is TRBV9, with TRBD2 as a possible D gene (5 bases). V lost 3 bases, J lost 0 bases, and 11 bases lay in between. Per the germline V gene, CDR1 is SGDLS and CDR2 is YYNGEE. CDR3 length: 15 amino acids. The CDR3 is CASSGERSSTDTQYF. CDR3 DNA sequence: TGTGCCAGCAGCGGCGAGCGGAGTAGCACAGATACGCAGTATTTT.

This clonotype was seen ten or more times. The chain joins TRBV20-1 to TRBJ1-1; TRBD1 aligns across 7 bases. The V segment lost 1 base and the J segment 5 bases; nucleotides outside the gene matches: 7. The CDR3 runs to 14 residues. From germline, CDR1 is DFQATT and CDR2 SNEGSKA (reference sequence). As DNA, the CDR3 is TGCAGTGCTAGAGTTTGGGACAGAAGAACTGAAGCTTTCTTT. The encoded protein is CSARVWDRRTEAFF.

V and J are TRBV20-1 and TRBJ2-7; weak D call: TRBD2 (6 bases). Germline V lookup: CDR1 DFQATT, CDR2 SNEGSKA (reference sequence). This CDR3 spans 11 amino acids. The chain's CDR3 is CSGGLENEQYF. The CDR3 nucleotides read TGCAGCGGGGGTTTAGAGAACGAGCAGTACTTC.

Remarks on this clonotype: Just one base apart from a much larger clone, this may be a read error. The chain recombines TRBV5-8 with TRBJ2-7; 7 positions match TRBD1. The CDR3 length is 16 residues. Per the germline V gene, CDR1 is SGHTS and CDR2 is YDEGEE. J lost 6 bases, V lost 5 bases, and 17 bases had no gene match. DNA of the CDR3: TGTGCCAGCAGTTCGCAGGGGGACCTTTGGGGGTGCGAGCAGTACTTC. Amino acid sequence: CASSSQGDLWGCEQYF.

As to this clonotype: A much larger clone is a single base away; this may be a read error. This rearrangement joins TRBV28 to TRBJ1-1; D is ambiguous. This CDR3 spans 12 amino acids. Germline CDR1 and CDR2: MDHEN and SYDVKM. The CDR3 nucleotides read TGTGGCAGCCGTGACATGAACACTGAAGCTTTCTTT. It specifies CGSRDMNTEAFF.

This clonotype was seen at least ten times. The gene calls are TRBV20-1 and TRBJ2-7, with 9 bases fitting TRBD2. V trimming: 3 bases; J trimming: 1 base; junction bases outside the gene matches: 1. Germline loops: CDR1 DFQATT, CDR2 SNEGSKA (reference sequence). The CDR3 loop spans 13 amino acids. The CDR3 DNA follows: TGCAGTGCTAGGAGCGGGAGGTCCTACGAGCAGTACTTC. As protein: CSARSGRSYEQYF.

The chain combines TRBV20-1 with TRBJ1-5; no clear D. Trimming stripped 5 bases from V and 11 bases from J, with 22 bases between. The CDR3 loop spans 14 amino acids. Germline values: CDR1 DFQATT, CDR2 SNEGSKA (reference sequence). The CDR3 nucleotides are TGCAGTGCTGCATCGAGCGGGAGGGAGGAGACCCAGCATTTT. As protein: CSAASSGREETQHF.

Many counts were recorded for this clonotype. One end of the junction varies from germline; a read error may be responsible. V and J are TRBV6-1 and TRBJ2-2, with TRBD1 as a possible D gene (6 bases). The CDR3 runs to 15 residues. Germline V gene lookup returns CDR1 MNHNS and CDR2 SASEGT. The CDR3 DNA follows: TGTGCCAGCAGGGAAGCAGCAGGGGACACCGGGGAGCTGTTTTTT. Protein product: CASREAAGDTGELFF.

V gene TRBV15 combines with J gene TRBJ1-1, with a possible D match to TRBD1 (5 bases). The CDR3 is 15 amino acids. The V end lost 5 bases, the J end lost 10 bases, and 23 bases lay between the germline ends. From germline, CDR1 is LNHNV and CDR2 YYDKDF (reference sequence). CDR3 DNA sequence: TGTGCCACCAGCGCAACGGGGGGGGGGGGGGGGGGAGCTTTCTTT. Amino acids: CATSATGGGGGGAFF.

The rearrangement uses TRBV29-1 and TRBJ2-5, with TRBD1 matching over 7 bases. This CDR3 contains 13 residues. Losses at the gene ends were 1 base for V and 5 bases for J; bases not matched to a gene: 4. From germline, CDR1 is SQVTM and CDR2 ANQGSEA. CDR3 sequence: CSVEVGGLETQYF. CDR3 sequence (DNA): TGCAGCGTTGAAGTAGGGGGCCTTGAGACCCAGTACTTC.

The V call is TRBV2, the J call TRBJ1-1; the D is unclear. Between the trimmed V and J ends, which lost 5 bases and 1 base, there was a span of 11 bases. The CDR3 contains 14 residues. Germline V lookup: CDR1 SNHLY, CDR2 FYNNEI. The CDR3: CASSPRTENTEAFF. DNA for the CDR3: TGTGCCAGCAGTCCCCGGACCGAGAACACTGAAGCTTTCTTT.

This clonotype was seen repeatedly, ten times or more. The chain combines TRBV20-1 with TRBJ2-2; 12 bases line up with TRBD1. Looked up from germline, CDR1 is DFQATT and CDR2 is SNEGSKA (reference sequence). CDR3 size: 15 residues. V gave up 7 bases and J gave up 5 bases; unmatched junction bases: 8. For the CDR3, the DNA is TGCAGTGTACCGGGACAGGGGGCTCTAACCGGGGAGCTGTTTTTT. Translation: CSVPGQGALTGELFF.

The gene calls are TRBV2 and TRBJ2-7; 13 bases map to TRBD2. CDR3 length equals 13 residues. Germline CDR1 is SNHLY and CDR2 is FYNNEI. The trim removed 5 bases at V and 6 bases at J, leaving 1 base unmatched. This chain's CDR3 is CASSWTSGSEQYF. DNA of the CDR3: TGTGCCAGCAGTTGGACTAGCGGGAGCGAGCAGTACTTC.

V gene TRBV24-1 combines with J gene TRBJ2-2; no clear D gene. CDR3 size: 16 residues. The germline gives CDR1 KGHDR, CDR2 SFDVKD. V gave up 3 bases and J gave up 8 bases, with 18 bases separating them. The CDR3 region is CATSDPSDGFRGELFF. The CDR3 DNA is TGTGCCACCAGTGATCCGTCCGACGGCTTTCGAGGGGAGCTGTTTTTT.